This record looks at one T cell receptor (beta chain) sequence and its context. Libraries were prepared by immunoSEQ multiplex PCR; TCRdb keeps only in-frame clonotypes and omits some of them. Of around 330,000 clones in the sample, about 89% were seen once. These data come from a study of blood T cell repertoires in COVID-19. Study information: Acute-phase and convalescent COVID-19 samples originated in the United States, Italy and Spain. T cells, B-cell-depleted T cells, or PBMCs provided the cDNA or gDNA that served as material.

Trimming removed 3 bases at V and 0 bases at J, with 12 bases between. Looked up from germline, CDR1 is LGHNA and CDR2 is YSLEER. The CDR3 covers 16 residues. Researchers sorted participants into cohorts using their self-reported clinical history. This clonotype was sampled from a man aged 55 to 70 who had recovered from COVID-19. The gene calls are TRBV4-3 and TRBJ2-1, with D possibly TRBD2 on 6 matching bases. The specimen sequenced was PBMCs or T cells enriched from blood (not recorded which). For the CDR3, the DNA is TGCGCCAGCAGCCAGTGGACCGGGAGCTCCTACAATGAGCAGTTCTTC. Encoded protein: CASSQWTGSSYNEQFF.